A selection of T cell receptor beta chains follows, all from one sample in a study of blood T cell repertoires in COVID-19. The protocol was immunoSEQ multiplex PCR, while the TCRdb copy is restricted to in-frame clones and leaves out a portion. The sample carries under 200,000 clones, around 84% recorded once. Sequencing was done on a sample of peripheral blood. The receptors originated from a woman in her 50s with COVID-19, enrolled during active disease. Each CDR3 is given with its conserved first and last residue. A D gene is named only where the DNA matches it firmly. Clone size, where shown, is once, few, many, or a class for clones that have expanded.

cdr3_aa: CASSGPSHEQFF
cdr3_nt: TGTGCCAGCAGCGGTCCGAGCCATGAGCAGTTCTTC
v_call: TRBV6-5
j_call: TRBJ2-1
clone_size: .
cdr3_length: 12
d_call: .

cdr3_aa: CASTGGAAGYTF
cdr3_nt: TGTGCCAGTACCGGGGGGGCGGCCGGCTACACCTTC
v_call: TRBV19
j_call: TRBJ1-2
clone_size: .
cdr3_length: 12
d_call: .

cdr3_aa: CADQPLTYGELFF
cdr3_nt: TGTGCCGATCAACCCTTAACCTACGGGGAGCTGTTTTTT
v_call: TRBV7-9
j_call: TRBJ2-2
clone_size: .
cdr3_length: 13
d_call: .

cdr3_aa: CASSLDRVNTEAFF
cdr3_nt: TGTGCCAGCAGCCTCGACAGGGTGAACACTGAAGCTTTCTTT
v_call: TRBV7-3
j_call: TRBJ1-1
clone_size: .
cdr3_length: 14
d_call: TRBD1

cdr3_aa: CAISKQGDQETQYF
cdr3_nt: TGTGCCATCAGTAAACAGGGGGACCAAGAGACCCAGTACTTC
v_call: TRBV10-3
j_call: TRBJ2-5
clone_size: few
cdr3_length: 14
d_call: TRBD1

cdr3_aa: CASSFGGVNYGYTF
cdr3_nt: TGTGCCAGCAGCTTTGGAGGGGTGAACTATGGCTACACCTTC
v_call: TRBV7-9
j_call: TRBJ1-2
clone_size: once
cdr3_length: 14
d_call: .

cdr3_aa: CASSPGSSGNTIYF
cdr3_nt: TGTGCCAGCAGCCCCGGTAGCTCTGGAAACACCATATATTTT
v_call: TRBV7-2
j_call: TRBJ1-3
clone_size: .
cdr3_length: 14
d_call: .

cdr3_aa: CASSQVGPTGFNTEAFF
cdr3_nt: TGTGCCAGCAGCCAAGTGGGGCCCACAGGGTTTAACACTGAAGCTTTCTTT
v_call: TRBV3-1/TRBV3-2
j_call: TRBJ1-1
clone_size: few
cdr3_length: 17
d_call: .

cdr3_aa: CASTGSSYNEQFF
cdr3_nt: TGTGCCAGCACGGGGAGCTCCTACAATGAGCAGTTCTTC
v_call: TRBV12-3/TRBV12-4
j_call: TRBJ2-1
clone_size: few
cdr3_length: 13
d_call: .

cdr3_aa: CASSHSSGGGRETQYF
cdr3_nt: TGTGCCAGCAGCCACTCTAGCGGGGGGGGCCGGGAGACCCAGTACTTC
v_call: TRBV3-1/TRBV3-2
j_call: TRBJ2-5
clone_size: .
cdr3_length: 16
d_call: TRBD2

cdr3_aa: CASSLGAASSYEQYF
cdr3_nt: TGTGCCAGCAGTTTGGGGGCAGCTTCCTCCTACGAGCAGTACTTC
v_call: TRBV28
j_call: TRBJ2-7
clone_size: .
cdr3_length: 15
d_call: .

cdr3_aa: CASSPGQDGYEQYF
cdr3_nt: TGCGCCAGCAGCCCAGGACAGGACGGGTACGAGCAGTACTTC
v_call: TRBV23-1
j_call: TRBJ2-7
clone_size: .
cdr3_length: 14
d_call: TRBD1